This T cell receptor beta chain stems from a study of control samples from healthy donors and cancer patients. V lost 4 bases, J lost 2 bases, and 12 bases lay in between. CDR3 size: 15 residues. Looked up from germline, CDR1 is LGHNA and CDR2 is YNFKEQ. Generated by immunoSEQ multiplex PCR, the TCRdb table keeps only in-frame clones and is missing some. Among 100,000 or so clones listed, 92% were seen once. The origin of this receptor is a young woman in good health. The sample comprised blood. V usage is TRBV4-2 and J usage is TRBJ1-5, with D uncertain. The CDR3: CASSPTGSGNQPQHF. The CDR3 nucleotides are TGTGCCAGCAGCCCCACGGGAAGTGGCAATCAGCCCCAGCATTTT.